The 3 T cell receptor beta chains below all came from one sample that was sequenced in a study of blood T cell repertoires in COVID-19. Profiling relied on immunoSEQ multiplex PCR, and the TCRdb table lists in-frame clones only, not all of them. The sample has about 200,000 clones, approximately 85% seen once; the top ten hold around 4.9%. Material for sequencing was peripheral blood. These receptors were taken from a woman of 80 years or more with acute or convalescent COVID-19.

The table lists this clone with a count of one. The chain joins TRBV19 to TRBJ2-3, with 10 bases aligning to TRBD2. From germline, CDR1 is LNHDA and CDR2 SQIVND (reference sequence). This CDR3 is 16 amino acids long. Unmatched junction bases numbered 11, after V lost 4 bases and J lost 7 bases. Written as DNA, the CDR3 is TGTGCCAGTAGTACCCGGACTAGCGGAGGAGATAATACGCAGTATTTT. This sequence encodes CASSTRTSGGDNTQYF. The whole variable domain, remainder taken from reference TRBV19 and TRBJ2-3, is DGGITQSPKYLFRKEGQNVTLSCEQNLNHDAMYWYRQDPGQGLRLIYYSQIVNDFQKGDIAEGYSVSREKKESFPLTVTSAQKNPTAFYLCASSTRTSGGDNTQYFGPGTRLTVL.

CDR3 protein: CASSLSTTGARYYEQYF. The CDR3 coding sequence is TGTGCCAGCAGTTTATCCACTACAGGAGCCCGATACTACGAGCAGTACTTC. The V and J genes are TRBV27 and TRBJ2-7; tentatively, D is TRBD1 (5 bases). CDR1 is MNHEY and CDR2 is SMNVEV in the germline V gene (reference sequence). V lost 0 bases and J lost 3, with 18 bases in between. The CDR3 has 17 amino acids.

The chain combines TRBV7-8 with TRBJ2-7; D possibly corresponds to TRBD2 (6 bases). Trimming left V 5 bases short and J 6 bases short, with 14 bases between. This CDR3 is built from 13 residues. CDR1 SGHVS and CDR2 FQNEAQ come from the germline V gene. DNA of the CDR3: TGTGCCAGCAGCACGGGACTGGGAGGCGAGCAGTACTTC. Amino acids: CASSTGLGGEQYF.